This entry lists 26 T cell receptor beta chains sequenced from one sample in a study of monozygotic twins with inflammatory bowel disease (dated by TCRdb to between 2018 and 2021). Libraries were prepared through 5' RACE. Instrument used: Illumina HiSeq 2500. TCRdb reprocessed the reads into one record per CDR3 protein sequence, lacking DNA. The sample table records about 380,000 distinct CDR3 sequences. Of the sample, about 2.5% falls within the top ten clones. The sequencing input was blood. The receptors were sampled from a human donor with ulcerative colitis or Crohn's disease, or a healthy co-twin of an affected twin (not recorded which).

The genes are TRBV20-1 and TRBJ1-6. Germline CDR1 reads DFQATT; CDR2 reads SNEGSKA (reference sequence). The CDR3 consists of 14 residues. The CDR3 region is CSASTQPDNSPLHF.

The gene calls are TRBV5-6 and TRBJ1-1; TCRdb selects TRBD1, and the lack of DNA leaves this call unchecked. CDR1 is SGHDT, CDR2 YYEEEE, per germline. This CDR3 has 13 residues. The CDR3 loop is CASSLGAGTEAFF. The full variable domain, with the rest looked up from reference TRBV5-6 and TRBJ1-1, is DAGVTQSPTHLIKTRGQQVTLRCSPKSGHDTVSWYQQALGQGPQFIFQYYEEEERQRGNFPDRFSGHQFPNYSSELNVNALLLGDSALYLCASSLGAGTEAFFGQGTRLTVV.

The V and J genes are TRBV19 and TRBJ2-3; with no DNA, the TCRdb D assignment of TRBD1 cannot be verified. Germline V gene sequence: CDR1 LNHDA, CDR2 SQIVND (reference sequence). The CDR3 has 17 amino acids. The CDR3 loop is CASTKRTGTLNLHTQYF.

The rearrangement joins TRBV6-5 to TRBJ2-3; as DNA is missing, the TRBD1 call by TCRdb cannot be tested. Per the germline V gene, CDR1 is MNHEY and CDR2 is SVGAGI. The CDR3 is made up of 15 amino acids. This CDR3 is CASSFDRGPTDTQYF.

This chain links TRBV30 with TRBJ1-4; the TCRdb call, TRBD1, lacks DNA for checking. The germline gives CDR1 GTSNPN, CDR2 SVGIG (reference sequence). This CDR3 has 13 residues. CDR3 region: CAWRGTGIEKLFF.

CDR3 sequence reads: CASSPLTTRSGTNEKLFF. The J gene is TRBJ1-4, the V gene TRBV18. This CDR3 has 18 amino acids. Per the germline V gene, CDR1 is KGHSH and CDR2 is LQKENI.

V is TRBV6-1 and J is TRBJ1-5; absent DNA, TCRdb's TRBD1 call cannot be checked. CDR3 length equals 14 residues. The germline CDR1 and CDR2 sequences are MNHNS and SASEGT. Here the CDR3 reads CASKTTGGNQPQHF.

CDR3 region: CASSHPSDRTNTGELFF. The V and J genes are TRBV4-3 and TRBJ2-2; the D call from TCRdb, TRBD1, cannot be confirmed without DNA. The CDR3 contains 17 residues. CDR1 and CDR2 from the germline V gene are LGHNA and YSLEER.

This chain uses TRBV4-1 with TRBJ2-7; TCRdb calls TRBD1, which cannot be checked without DNA. This CDR3 is built from 16 residues. Germline-derived CDR1 and CDR2 are MGHRA and YSYEKL. Here the CDR3 reads CASSQGRDGAPYEQYF.

The CDR3 region is CASSRTSGADTGELFF. The chain links TRBV7-3 to TRBJ2-2. This CDR3 has 16 residues. The germline V gene encodes CDR1 SGHTA and CDR2 FQGTGA.

The V gene is TRBV2, the J gene TRBJ1-2. Germline V gene sequence: CDR1 SNHLY, CDR2 FYNNEI. The length of the CDR3 is 11 residues. CDR3 sequence reads: CASKFGYGYTF.

The CDR3 reads CACSSGGYTDTQYF. This chain joins TRBV30 and TRBJ2-3; TCRdb picks TRBD2, but there is no DNA to check that call. The length of the CDR3 is 14 residues. The V gene's germline CDR1 is GTSNPN and CDR2 SVGIG (reference sequence).

This chain uses TRBV12-3 or TRBV12-4 with TRBJ2-1; as DNA is missing, the TRBD2 call by TCRdb cannot be tested. The CDR3 totals 14 residues. The CDR3 here is CASSLGGRDNEQFF.

V and J are TRBV5-1 and TRBJ2-5; TCRdb returns TRBD1, unconfirmable since there is no DNA. Germline V lookup: CDR1 SGHRS, CDR2 YFSETQ. The CDR3 is made up of 15 amino acids. This chain's CDR3 is CASSLSNAGRETQYF.

The chain uses TRBV9 and TRBJ2-5; TCRdb lists TRBD1, though no DNA is available to test this call. Germline V gives CDR1 SGDLS, CDR2 YYNGEE. The CDR3 is 14 amino acids. The CDR3 loop is CASSAGQQGETQYF.

The chain joins TRBV6-5 to TRBJ2-2; TCRdb picks TRBD1, but there is no DNA to check that call. Germline CDR1 reads MNHEY; CDR2 reads SVGAGI. CDR3 length equals 19 residues. Here the CDR3 reads CASSYSIQRGAPSTGELFF.

The rearrangement uses TRBV20-1 and TRBJ1-2. Germline CDR1 is DFQATT and CDR2 is SNEGSKA (reference sequence). CDR3 length: 15 amino acids. The CDR3 reads CSARGIKGRSYGYTF.

This chain uses TRBV4-1 with TRBJ2-5; TCRdb selects TRBD1, and the lack of DNA leaves this call unchecked. The CDR3 runs to 18 residues. Germline CDR1 MGHRA, CDR2 YSYEKL. This CDR3 is CASSQTRGGAVYQETQYF.

The chain carries TRBV4-2 and TRBJ2-7. CDR1 and CDR2 (germline): LGHNA, YNFKEQ. The CDR3 runs 15 residues. CDR3 region: CASSQDLFTAYEQYF.

The chain recombines TRBV5-1 with TRBJ2-3. The CDR3 covers 14 residues. CDR1 and CDR2 from the germline V gene are SGHRS and YFSETQ. The CDR3 reads CASHNLIRPDTQYF.

The CDR3 protein is CASSYSIGPYEQYF. The chain combines TRBV6-5 with TRBJ2-7. The germline gives CDR1 MNHEY, CDR2 SVGAGI. The CDR3 spans 14 residues.

The genes are TRBV24-1 and TRBJ2-3; without DNA, the TCRdb call of TRBD1 cannot be checked. Germline lookup yields CDR1 KGHDR and CDR2 SFDVKD. The CDR3 is 17 residues long. The CDR3 here is CATSDPPGGGSTDTQYF.

This chain joins TRBV20-1 and TRBJ1-5; checking the TCRdb D call of TRBD1 is not possible without DNA. The CDR3 extends over 15 amino acids. CDR1 is DFQATT and CDR2 is SNEGSKA in the germline V gene (reference sequence). Here the CDR3 reads CSATALDTGHQPQHF.

The chain has TRBV6-2 or TRBV6-3 and TRBJ2-2; with no DNA, the TCRdb D assignment of TRBD1 cannot be verified. The CDR3 spans 15 residues. Germline V gene sequence: CDR1 MNHEY, CDR2 SVGEGT. The CDR3 sequence: CASSSGQGLAGELFF.

The V call is TRBV2, the J call TRBJ2-5; TCRdb's D call of TRBD2 is untestable without DNA. Germline-derived CDR1 and CDR2 are SNHLY and FYNNEI. This CDR3 is 15 amino acids long. CDR3 residues: CASSEDAAGQETQYF.

The genes are TRBV20-1 and TRBJ1-1; checking the TCRdb D call of TRBD1 is not possible without DNA. Germline CDR1 and CDR2: DFQATT and SNEGSKA (reference sequence). CDR3 length equals 20 residues. This CDR3 is CSAMAANRDRLPKMNTEAFF.